Listed below are T cell receptor beta chains from one sample, sequenced in a study of T cell repertoires in ileal Crohn's disease. TCRdb's copy holds only in-frame clones and misses some; the assay was immunoSEQ multiplex PCR. The sample has about 6,600 clones, approximately 79% seen once; the top ten hold 8% to 10%. Sequencing was performed on ileal tissue. The receptors were sampled from an adult with Crohn's disease. CDR3s include the opening cysteine and the closing phenylalanine or tryptophan. The D gene is left open where the match is weak. Only some rows state a clone size, as once, few, many or a class for expanded clones.

D gene	J gene	V gene	clone size	CDR3 protein	CDR3 DNA
TRBD1	TRBJ1-2	TRBV19	.	CASRGDRDVYGYTF	TGTGCCAGTAGGGGGGACAGGGACGTCTATGGCTACACCTTC
.	TRBJ1-4	TRBV19	.	CASNVGGVGEKLFF	TGTGCCAGTAACGTCGGAGGGGTTGGGGAAAAACTGTTTTTT
TRBD1	TRBJ1-2	TRBV5-1	.	CASSVDRHGYTF	TGCGCCAGCAGTGTGGACAGGCATGGCTACACCTTC
.	TRBJ2-7	TRBV6-1	.	CASRYGGGLYEQYF	TGTGCCAGCAGGTACGGGGGAGGTTTGTACGAGCAGTACTTC
TRBD1	TRBJ2-7	TRBV5-1	.	CASSLLGQGPYEQYF	TGCGCCAGCAGCTTACTCGGACAGGGTCCCTACGAGCAGTACTTC
TRBD1	TRBJ1-4	TRBV6-6	once	CASSYEGQGAREKLFF	TGTGCCAGCAGTTACGAAGGACAGGGGGCAAGGGAAAAACTGTTTTTT
.	TRBJ2-7	TRBV5-1	.	CASRPNRVAHEQYF	TGCGCCAGCAGACCGAACAGGGTAGCCCACGAGCAGTACTTC
.	TRBJ1-2	TRBV2	few	CASRTDNGASGYTF	TGTGCCAGCCGAACGGACAATGGGGCTAGTGGCTACACCTTC
TRBD2	TRBJ2-5	TRBV7-2	few	CASITLGLAGEQETQYF	TGTGCCAGCATCACTCTAGGACTAGCGGGAGAACAAGAGACCCAGTACTTC
.	TRBJ1-4	TRBV30	.	CAWSAGSRNEKLFF	TGTGCCTGGAGTGCAGGCTCCAGGAATGAAAAACTGTTTTTT
.	TRBJ1-1	TRBV19	.	CASSLTQGTEAFF	TGTGCCAGTAGTCTAACCCAGGGGACTGAAGCTTTCTTT
.	TRBJ2-7	TRBV5-4	.	CASSLAGGKSYEQYF	TGTGCCAGCAGCTTAGCAGGAGGGAAATCCTACGAGCAGTACTTC
TRBD2	TRBJ2-5	TRBV5-1	.	CASSLRLAGGETQYF	TGCGCCAGCAGCTTGAGACTAGCGGGAGGGGAGACCCAGTACTTC
.	TRBJ1-2	TRBV6-1	.	CASSEQLSYTF	TGTGCCAGCAGTGAACAACTGAGCTACACCTTC